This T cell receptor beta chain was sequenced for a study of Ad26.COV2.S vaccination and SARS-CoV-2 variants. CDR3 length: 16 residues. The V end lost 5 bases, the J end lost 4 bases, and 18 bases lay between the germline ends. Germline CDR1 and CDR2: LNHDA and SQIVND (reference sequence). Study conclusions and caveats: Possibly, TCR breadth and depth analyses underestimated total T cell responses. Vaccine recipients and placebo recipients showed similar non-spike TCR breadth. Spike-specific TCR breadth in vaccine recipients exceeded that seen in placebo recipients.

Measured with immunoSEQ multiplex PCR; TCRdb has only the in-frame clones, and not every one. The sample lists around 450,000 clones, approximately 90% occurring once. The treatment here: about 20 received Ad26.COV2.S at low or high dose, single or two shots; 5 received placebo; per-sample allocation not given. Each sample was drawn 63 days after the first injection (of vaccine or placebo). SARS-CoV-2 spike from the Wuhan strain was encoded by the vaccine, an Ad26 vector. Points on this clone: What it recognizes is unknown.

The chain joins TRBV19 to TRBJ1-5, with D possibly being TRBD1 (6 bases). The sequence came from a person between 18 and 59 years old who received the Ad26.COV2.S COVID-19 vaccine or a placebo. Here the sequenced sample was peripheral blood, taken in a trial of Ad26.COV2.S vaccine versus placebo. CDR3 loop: CASSVQQGDGNQPQHF. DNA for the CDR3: TGTGCCAGTAGTGTTCAACAGGGAGATGGGAATCAGCCCCAGCATTTT.